The clone carrying this T cell receptor beta chain was observed a single time. As yet, its antigen is unknown. The study ran its PCR with 60 Vbeta and 13 Jbeta primers. TCRdb's table, derived via immunoSEQ multiplex PCR, lists solely in-frame clones and lacks some. The data contain around 240,000 clones, 82% of them seen just once; the ten biggest clones take up over 5%. The record originates from a study of cytomegalovirus exposure and HLA in healthy donors. Study results and caveats: Earlier results showed most TCR beta V segments being productive about 90% or about 30% of the time. According to a later analysis, most TCR beta chains associated with CMV appeared HLA-restricted.

Trimming cost V 8 bases and J 0 bases, with 17 bases left between them. The CDR3 is 16 residues long. The V gene's germline CDR1 is LNHNV and CDR2 YYDKDF (reference sequence). The sequenced material came from PBMCs. This chain links TRBV15 with TRBJ2-1; D may be TRBD2 (6 bases). This receptor was obtained from a woman aged 40 to 50 in good health and CMV-seropositive. CDR3 coding DNA: TGTGCCACCTCCCTTTCCGGGGGTATCTCCTACAATGAGCAGTTCTTC. Translated, it gives CATSLSGGISYNEQFF.